This T cell receptor (beta chain) comes out of a study of cytomegalovirus exposure and HLA in healthy donors. Study-wide results and limits: In a later analysis, parvovirus B19, influenza, CMV and Epstein-Barr virus appeared linked to several top co-occurrence clusters. In a later analysis, most CMV-associated TCR beta chains appeared HLA-restricted. Immune exposure information available was restricted to CMV serostatus.

Notes on this clone: Its antigen is as yet unknown.

From germline, CDR1 is MNHNS and CDR2 SASEGT. Germline trimming cut 4 bases from V and 3 bases from J; bases unmatched to any gene: 4. This CDR3 is built from 15 residues. Vbeta (60) and Jbeta (13) primers were used in the PCR. Clones were read by immunoSEQ multiplex PCR, and TCRdb kept only the in-frame ones, dropping some. The table includes roughly 98,000 clones, approximately 70% detected once. The receptor was derived from a man aged 45 to 65 in good health and CMV-seronegative. V gene TRBV6-1 combines with J gene TRBJ2-3; TRBD1 aligns across 10 bases. Specimen: PBMCs. The CDR3 region is CASSAGQGNTDTQYF. CDR3 nucleotide sequence: TGTGCCAGCAGTGCGGGACAGGGGAATACAGATACGCAGTATTTT.